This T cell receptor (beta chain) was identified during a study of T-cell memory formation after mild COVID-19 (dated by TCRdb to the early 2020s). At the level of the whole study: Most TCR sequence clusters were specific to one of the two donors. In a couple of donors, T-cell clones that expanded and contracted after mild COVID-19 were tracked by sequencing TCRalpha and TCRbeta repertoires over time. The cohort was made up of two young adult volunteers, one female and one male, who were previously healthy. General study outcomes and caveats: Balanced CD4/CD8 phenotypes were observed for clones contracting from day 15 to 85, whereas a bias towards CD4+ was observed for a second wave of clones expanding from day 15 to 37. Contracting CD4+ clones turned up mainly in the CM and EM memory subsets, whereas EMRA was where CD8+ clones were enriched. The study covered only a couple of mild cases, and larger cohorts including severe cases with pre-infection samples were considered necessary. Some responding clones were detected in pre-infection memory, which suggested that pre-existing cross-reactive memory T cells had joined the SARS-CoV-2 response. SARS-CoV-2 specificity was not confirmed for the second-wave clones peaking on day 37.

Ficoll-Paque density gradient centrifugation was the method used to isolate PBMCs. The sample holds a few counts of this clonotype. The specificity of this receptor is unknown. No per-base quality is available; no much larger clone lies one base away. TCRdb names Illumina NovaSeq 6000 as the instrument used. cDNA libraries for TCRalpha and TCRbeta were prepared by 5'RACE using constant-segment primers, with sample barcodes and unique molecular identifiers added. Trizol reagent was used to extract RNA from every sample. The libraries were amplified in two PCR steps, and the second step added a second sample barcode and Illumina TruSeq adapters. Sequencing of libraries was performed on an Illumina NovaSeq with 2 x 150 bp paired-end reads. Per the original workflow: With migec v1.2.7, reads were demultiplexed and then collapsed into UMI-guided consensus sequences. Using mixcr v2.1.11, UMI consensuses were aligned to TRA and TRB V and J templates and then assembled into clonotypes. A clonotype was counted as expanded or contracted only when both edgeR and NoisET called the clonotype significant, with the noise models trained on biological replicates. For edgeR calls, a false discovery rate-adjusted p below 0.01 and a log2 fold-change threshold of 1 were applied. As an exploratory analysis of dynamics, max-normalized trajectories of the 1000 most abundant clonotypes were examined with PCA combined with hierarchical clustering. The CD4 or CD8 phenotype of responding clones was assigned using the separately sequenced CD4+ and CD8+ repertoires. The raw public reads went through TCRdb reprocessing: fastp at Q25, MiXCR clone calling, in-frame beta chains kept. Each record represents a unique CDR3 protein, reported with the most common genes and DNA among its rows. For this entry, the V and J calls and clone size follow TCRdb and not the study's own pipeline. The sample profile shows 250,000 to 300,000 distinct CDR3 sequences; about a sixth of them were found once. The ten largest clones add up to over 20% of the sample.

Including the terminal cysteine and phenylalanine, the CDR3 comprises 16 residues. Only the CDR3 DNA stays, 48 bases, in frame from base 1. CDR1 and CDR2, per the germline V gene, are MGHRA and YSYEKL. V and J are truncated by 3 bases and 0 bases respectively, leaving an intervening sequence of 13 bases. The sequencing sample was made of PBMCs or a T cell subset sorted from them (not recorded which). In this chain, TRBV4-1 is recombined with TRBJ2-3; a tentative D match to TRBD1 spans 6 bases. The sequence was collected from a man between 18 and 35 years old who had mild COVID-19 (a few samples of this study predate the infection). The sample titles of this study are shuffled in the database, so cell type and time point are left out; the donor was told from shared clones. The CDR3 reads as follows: CASSHQGISSTDTQYF. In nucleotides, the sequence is TGCGCCAGCAGCCACCAGGGGATCTCTAGCACAGATACGCAGTATTTT.